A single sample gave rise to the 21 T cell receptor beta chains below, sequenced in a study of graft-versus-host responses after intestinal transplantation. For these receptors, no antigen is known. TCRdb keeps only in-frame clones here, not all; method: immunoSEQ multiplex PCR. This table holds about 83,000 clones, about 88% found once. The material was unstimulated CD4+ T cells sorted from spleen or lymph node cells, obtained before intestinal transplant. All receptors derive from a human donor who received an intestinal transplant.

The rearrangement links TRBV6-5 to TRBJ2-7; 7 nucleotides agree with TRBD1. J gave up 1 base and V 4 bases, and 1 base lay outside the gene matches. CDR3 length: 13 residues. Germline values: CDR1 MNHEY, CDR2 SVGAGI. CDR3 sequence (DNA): TGTGCCAGCAGTTCGACAGGGTCCTACGAGCAGTACTTC. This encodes CASSSTGSYEQYF.

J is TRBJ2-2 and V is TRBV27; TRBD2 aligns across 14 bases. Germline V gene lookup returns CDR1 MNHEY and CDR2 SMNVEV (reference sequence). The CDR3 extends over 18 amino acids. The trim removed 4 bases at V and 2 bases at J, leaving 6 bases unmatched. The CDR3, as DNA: TGTGCCAGCAGTTCGCGACTAGCGGGAGGGCCCAACACCGGGGAGCTGTTTTTT. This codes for CASSSRLAGGPNTGELFF.

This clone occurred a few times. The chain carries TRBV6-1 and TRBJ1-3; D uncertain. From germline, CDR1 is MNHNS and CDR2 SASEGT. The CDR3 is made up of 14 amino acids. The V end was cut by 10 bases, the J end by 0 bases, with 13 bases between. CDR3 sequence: CATTQVFSGNTIYF. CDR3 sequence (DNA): TGTGCCACCACCCAGGTCTTCTCTGGAAACACCATATATTTT.

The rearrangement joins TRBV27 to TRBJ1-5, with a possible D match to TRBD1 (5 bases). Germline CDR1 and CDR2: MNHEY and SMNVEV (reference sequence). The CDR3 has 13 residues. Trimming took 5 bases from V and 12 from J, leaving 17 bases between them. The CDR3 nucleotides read TGTGCCAGCAGTCCCCGACAGCCCGGTATCCAGCATTTT. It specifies CASSPRQPGIQHF.

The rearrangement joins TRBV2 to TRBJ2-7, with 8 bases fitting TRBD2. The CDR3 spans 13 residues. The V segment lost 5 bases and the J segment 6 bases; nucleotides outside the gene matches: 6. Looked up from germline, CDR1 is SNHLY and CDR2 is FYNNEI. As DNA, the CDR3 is TGTGCCAGCAGTAGCGGGAGACGGGTCGAGCAGTACTTC. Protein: CASSSGRRVEQYF.

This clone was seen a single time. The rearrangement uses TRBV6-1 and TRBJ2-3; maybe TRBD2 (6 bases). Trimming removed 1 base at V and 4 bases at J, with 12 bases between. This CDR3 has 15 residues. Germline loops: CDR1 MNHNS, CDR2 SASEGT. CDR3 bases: TGTGCCAGCAGTGAAGTGGCGGGCGGGGCAGATACGCAGTATTTT. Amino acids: CASSEVAGGADTQYF.

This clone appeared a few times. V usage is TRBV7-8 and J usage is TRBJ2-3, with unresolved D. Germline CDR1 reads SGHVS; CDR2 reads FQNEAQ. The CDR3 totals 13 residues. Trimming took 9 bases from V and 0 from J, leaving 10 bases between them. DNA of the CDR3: TGTGCCAGTGCTCATAGTAGCACAGATACGCAGTATTTT. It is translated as CASAHSSTDTQYF.

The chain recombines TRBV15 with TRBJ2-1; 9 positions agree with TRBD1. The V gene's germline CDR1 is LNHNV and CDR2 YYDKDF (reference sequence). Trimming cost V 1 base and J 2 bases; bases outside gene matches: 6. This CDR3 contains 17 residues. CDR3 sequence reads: CATSRAFGTGTYNEQFF. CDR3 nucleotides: TGTGCCACCAGCAGAGCGTTTGGGACAGGGACCTACAATGAGCAGTTCTTC. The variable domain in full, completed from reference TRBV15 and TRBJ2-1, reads DAMVIQNPRYQVTQFGKPVTLSCSQTLNHNVMYWYQQKSSQAPKLLFHYYDKDFNNEADTPDNFQSRRPNTSFCFLDIRSPGLGDTAMYLCATSRAFGTGTYNEQFFGPGTRLTVL.

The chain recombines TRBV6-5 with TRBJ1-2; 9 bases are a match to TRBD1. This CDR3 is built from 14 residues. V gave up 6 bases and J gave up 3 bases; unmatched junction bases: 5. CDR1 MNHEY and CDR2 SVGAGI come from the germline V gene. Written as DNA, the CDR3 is TGTGCCAGCAGCCCCGGGACAGGGTACTATGGCTACACCTTC. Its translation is CASSPGTGYYGYTF.

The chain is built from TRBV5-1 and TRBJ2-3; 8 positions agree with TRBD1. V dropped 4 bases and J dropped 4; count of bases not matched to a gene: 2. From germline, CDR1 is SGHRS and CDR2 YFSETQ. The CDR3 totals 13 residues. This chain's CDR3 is CASSVQGADTQYF. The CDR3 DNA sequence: TGCGCCAGCAGCGTACAGGGGGCAGATACGCAGTATTTT.

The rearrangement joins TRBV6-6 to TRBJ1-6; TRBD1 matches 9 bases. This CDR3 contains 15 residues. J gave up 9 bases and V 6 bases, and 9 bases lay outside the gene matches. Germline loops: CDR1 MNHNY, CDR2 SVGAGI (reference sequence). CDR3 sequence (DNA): TGTGCCAGCAGCAGAACAGGGGGCTCGGGTTCACCCCTCCACTTT. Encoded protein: CASSRTGGSGSPLHF.

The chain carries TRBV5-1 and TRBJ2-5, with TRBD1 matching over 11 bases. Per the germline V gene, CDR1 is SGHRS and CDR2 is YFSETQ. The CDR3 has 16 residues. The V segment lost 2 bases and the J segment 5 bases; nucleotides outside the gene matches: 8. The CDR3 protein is CASSFGQGAPRETQYF. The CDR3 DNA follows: TGCGCCAGCAGCTTCGGACAGGGGGCGCCTAGGGAGACCCAGTACTTC. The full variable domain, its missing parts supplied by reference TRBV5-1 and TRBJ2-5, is KAGVTQTPRYLIKTRGQQVTLSCSPISGHRSVSWYQQTPGQGLQFLFEYFSETQRNKGNFPGRFSGRQFSNSRSEMNVSTLELGDSALYLCASSFGQGAPRETQYFGPGTRLLVL.

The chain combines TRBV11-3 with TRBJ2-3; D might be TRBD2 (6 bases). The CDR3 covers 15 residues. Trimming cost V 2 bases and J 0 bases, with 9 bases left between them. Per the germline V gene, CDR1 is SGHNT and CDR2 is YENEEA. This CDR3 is CASSLTSGSTDTQYF. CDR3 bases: TGTGCCAGCAGCTTAACCAGCGGGAGCACAGATACGCAGTATTTT.

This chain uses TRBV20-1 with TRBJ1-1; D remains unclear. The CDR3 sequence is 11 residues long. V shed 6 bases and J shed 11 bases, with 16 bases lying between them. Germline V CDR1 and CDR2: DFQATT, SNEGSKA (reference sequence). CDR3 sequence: CSARGEPGAFF. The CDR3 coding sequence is TGCAGTGCCCGGGGTGAGCCTGGGGCTTTCTTT.

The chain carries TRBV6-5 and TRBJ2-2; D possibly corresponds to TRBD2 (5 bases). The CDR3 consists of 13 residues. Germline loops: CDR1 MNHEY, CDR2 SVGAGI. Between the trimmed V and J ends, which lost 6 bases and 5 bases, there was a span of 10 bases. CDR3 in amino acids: CASRRARTGELFF. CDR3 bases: TGTGCCAGCAGGAGGGCCCGAACCGGGGAGCTGTTTTTT.

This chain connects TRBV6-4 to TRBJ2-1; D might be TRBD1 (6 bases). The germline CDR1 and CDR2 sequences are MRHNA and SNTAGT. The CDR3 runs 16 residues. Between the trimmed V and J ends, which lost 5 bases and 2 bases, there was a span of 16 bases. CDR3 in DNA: TGTGCCAGCAGTAGAACTTCAGGGGTGCCCTACAATGAGCAGTTCTTC. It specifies CASSRTSGVPYNEQFF.

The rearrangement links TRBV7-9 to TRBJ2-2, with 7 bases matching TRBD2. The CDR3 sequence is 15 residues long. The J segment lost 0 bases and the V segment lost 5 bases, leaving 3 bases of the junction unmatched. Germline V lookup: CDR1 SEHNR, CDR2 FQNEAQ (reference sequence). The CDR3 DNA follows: TGTGCCAGCAGCGCTAGCGGACCGAACACCGGGGAGCTGTTTTTT. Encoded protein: CASSASGPNTGELFF.

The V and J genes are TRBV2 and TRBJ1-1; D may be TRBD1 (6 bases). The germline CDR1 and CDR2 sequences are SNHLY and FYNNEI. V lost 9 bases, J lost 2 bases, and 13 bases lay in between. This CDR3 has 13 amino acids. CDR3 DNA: TGTGCCAGTCAAGGGGGAAGAAACACTGAAGCTTTCTTT. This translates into CASQGGRNTEAFF.

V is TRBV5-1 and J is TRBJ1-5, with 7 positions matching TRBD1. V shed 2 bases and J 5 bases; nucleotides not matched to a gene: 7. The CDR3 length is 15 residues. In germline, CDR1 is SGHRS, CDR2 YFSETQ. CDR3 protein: CASSLSGTVDQPQHF. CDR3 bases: TGCGCCAGCAGCTTATCCGGGACAGTGGATCAGCCCCAGCATTTT.

The CDR3 sequence is CASRYRSLLAGAGTDTQYF. The CDR3, as DNA: TGTGCCAGCCGATACCGGAGCCTACTAGCGGGGGCCGGAACAGATACGCAGTATTTT. The chain has TRBV2 and TRBJ2-3; 11 bases fit TRBD2. Germline assignment: CDR1 SNHLY and CDR2 FYNNEI. The CDR3 contains 19 residues. The V gene end was trimmed by 8 bases and the J gene end by 3 bases; junction bases not matched to a gene: 19.

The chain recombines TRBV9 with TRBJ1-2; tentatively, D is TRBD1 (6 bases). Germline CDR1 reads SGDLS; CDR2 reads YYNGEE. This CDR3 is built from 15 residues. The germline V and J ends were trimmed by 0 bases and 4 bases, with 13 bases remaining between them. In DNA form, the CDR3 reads TGTGCCAGCAGCGTAGGCGTACAGGGATTCTATGGCTACACCTTC. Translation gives CASSVGVQGFYGYTF.